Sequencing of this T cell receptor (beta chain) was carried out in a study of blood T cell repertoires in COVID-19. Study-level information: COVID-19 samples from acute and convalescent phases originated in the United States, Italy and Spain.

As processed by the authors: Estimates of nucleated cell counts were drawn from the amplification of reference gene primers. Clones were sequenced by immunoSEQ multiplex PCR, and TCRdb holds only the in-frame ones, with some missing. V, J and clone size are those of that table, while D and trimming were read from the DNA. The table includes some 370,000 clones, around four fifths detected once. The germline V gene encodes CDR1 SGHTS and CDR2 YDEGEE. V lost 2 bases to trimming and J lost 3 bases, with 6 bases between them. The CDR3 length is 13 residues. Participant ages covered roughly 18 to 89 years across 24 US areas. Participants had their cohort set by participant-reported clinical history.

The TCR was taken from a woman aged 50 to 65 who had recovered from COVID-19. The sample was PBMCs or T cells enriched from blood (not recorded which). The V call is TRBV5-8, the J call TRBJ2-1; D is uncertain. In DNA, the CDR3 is TGTGCCAGCAGCTTAGTTAGCTACAATGAGCAGTTCTTC. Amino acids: CASSLVSYNEQFF.